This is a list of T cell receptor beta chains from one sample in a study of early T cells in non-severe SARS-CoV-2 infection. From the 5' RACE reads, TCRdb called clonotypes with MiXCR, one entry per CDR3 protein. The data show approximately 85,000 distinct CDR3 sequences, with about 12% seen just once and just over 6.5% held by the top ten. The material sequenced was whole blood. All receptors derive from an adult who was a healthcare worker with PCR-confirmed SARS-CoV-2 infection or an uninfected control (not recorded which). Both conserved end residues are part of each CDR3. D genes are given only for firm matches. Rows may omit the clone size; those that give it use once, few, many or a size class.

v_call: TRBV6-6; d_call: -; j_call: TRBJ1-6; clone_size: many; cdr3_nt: TGTGCCAGCAGCGATAACAGGGTTTCACCCCTCCACTTT; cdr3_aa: CASSDNRVSPLHF
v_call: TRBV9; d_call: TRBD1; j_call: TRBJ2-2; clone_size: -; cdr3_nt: TGTGCCAGCAGCGCCACCCCGACAGGGGGAATCGGGGAGCTGTTTTTT; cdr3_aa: CASSATPTGGIGELFF
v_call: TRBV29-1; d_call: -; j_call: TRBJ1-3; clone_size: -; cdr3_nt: TGCAGCGTTGTTCTGGGAAACACCATATATTTT; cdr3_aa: CSVVLGNTIYF
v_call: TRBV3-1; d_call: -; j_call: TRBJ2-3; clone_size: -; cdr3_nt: TGTGCCAGCAGCCAAGAAGATACGCAGTATTTT; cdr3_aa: CASSQEDTQYF
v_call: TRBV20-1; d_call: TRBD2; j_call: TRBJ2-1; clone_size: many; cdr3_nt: TGCAGTGCTCTTGCGGGAGCGCCACAGTACAATGAGCAGTTCTTC; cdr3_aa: CSALAGAPQYNEQFF
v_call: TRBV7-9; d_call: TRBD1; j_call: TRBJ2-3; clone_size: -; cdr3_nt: TGTGCCAGCAGCATCGGGACAGGGGGAGATACGCAGTATTTT; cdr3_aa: CASSIGTGGDTQYF
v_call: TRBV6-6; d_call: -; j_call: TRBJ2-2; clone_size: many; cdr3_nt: TGTGCCAGCAGTTCTACAGGCACCGGGGAGCTGTTTTTT; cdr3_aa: CASSSTGTGELFF
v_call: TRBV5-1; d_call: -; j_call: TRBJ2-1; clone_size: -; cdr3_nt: TGCGCCAGCAGCTTGGAGGGACTCCCACACAATGAGCAGTTCTTC; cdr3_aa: CASSLEGLPHNEQFF
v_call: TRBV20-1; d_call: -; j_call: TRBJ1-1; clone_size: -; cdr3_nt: TGCAGTGCTTCATCCGGGGACAAACTCCAAGCTTTCTTT; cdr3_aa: CSASSGDKLQAFF
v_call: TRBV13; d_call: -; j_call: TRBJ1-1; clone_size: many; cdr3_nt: TGTGCCAGCAGCTTAGTCAGGGGTTACGCTTTCTTT; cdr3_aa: CASSLVRGYAFF
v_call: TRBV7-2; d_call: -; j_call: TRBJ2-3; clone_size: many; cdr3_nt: TGTGCCAGCAGCTTAGCGCGGTGGGTGGCAGATACGCAGTATTTT; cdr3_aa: CASSLARWVADTQYF
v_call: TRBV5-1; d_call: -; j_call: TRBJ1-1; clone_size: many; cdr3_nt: TGCGCCAGCAGCTTGCATCGAGGTGAAGCTTTCTTT; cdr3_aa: CASSLHRGEAFF
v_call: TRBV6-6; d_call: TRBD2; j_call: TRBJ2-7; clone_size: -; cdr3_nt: TGTGCCAGCTCGGGAGGCGCCTACGAGCAGTACTTC; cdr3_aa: CASSGGAYEQYF
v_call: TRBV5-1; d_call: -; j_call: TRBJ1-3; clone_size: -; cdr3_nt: TGCGCCAGCAGCTTGGGATCAGGGGCAGTCGGAAACACCATATATTTT; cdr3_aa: CASSLGSGAVGNTIYF
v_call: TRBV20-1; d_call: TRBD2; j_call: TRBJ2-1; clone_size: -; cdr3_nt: TGCAGTGCTAGGCACCCACTAGCGGGCGGGGACAATGAGCAGTTCTTC; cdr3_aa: CSARHPLAGGDNEQFF
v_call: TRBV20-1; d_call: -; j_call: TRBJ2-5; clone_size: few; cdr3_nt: TGCAGTGCTAGAGATCCGGGCGGCCAAGAGACCCAGTACTTC; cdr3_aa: CSARDPGGQETQYF
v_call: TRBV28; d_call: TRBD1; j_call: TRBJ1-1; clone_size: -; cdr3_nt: TGTGCCAGCACCACGGGACAGGGGGTCTTTATGAACACTGAAGCTTTCTTT; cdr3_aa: CASTTGQGVFMNTEAFF
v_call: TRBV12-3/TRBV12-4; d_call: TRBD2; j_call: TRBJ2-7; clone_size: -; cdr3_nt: TGTGCCAGCAGTTTAGACCCCGCGGGGGACTACGAGCAGTACTTC; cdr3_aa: CASSLDPAGDYEQYF
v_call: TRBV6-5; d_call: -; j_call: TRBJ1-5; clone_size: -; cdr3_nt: TGTGCCAGCAGTTACAGCCGGTCCGCGTATCAGCCCCAGCATTTT; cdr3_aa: CASSYSRSAYQPQHF
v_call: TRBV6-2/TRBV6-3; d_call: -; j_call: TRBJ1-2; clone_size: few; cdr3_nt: TGTGCCAGCAGTGGACAGCTCTATGGCTACACCTTC; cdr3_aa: CASSGQLYGYTF
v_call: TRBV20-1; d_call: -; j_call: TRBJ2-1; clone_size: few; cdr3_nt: TGCAGTGCTAGAGTCGCAGCGAGGGGCTCCTACAATGAGCAGTTCTTC; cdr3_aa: CSARVAARGSYNEQFF
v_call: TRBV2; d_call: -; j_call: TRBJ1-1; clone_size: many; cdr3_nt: TGTGCCAGCAGTGAAGACAGGGCGTACACTGAAGCTTTCTTT; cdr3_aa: CASSEDRAYTEAFF
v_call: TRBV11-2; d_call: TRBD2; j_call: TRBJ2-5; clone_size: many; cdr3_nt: TGTGCCAGCAGCGGACGCCCGGGACTAGCGGGAGGGGTACAAGAGACCCAGTACTTC; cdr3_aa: CASSGRPGLAGGVQETQYF
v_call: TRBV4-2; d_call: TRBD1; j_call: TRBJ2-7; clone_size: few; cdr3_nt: TGTGCCAGCAGCCAAGGATCCGGGACAGGGCTCGAGCAGTACTTC; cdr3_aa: CASSQGSGTGLEQYF
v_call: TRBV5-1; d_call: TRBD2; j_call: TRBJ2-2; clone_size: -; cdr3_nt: TGCGCCAGCAGCTTCTTAGCGGGATCAAACACCGGGGAGCTGTTTTTT; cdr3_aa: CASSFLAGSNTGELFF
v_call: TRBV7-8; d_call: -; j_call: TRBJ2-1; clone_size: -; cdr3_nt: TGTGCCAGCAGCTTAGGGAGCGGATTATCCCGACGGAATGAGCAGTTCTTC; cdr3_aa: CASSLGSGLSRRNEQFF
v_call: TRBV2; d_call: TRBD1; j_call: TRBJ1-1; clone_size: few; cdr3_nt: TGTGCCAGCAAGGACAGGGAAGACATGAACACTGAAGCTTTCTTT; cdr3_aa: CASKDREDMNTEAFF
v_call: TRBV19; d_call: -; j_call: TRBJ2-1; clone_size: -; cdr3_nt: TGTGCCAGTAGTACGAGGAATGAGCAGTTCTTC; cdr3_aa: CASSTRNEQFF
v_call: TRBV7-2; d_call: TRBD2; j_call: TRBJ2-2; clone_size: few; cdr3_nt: TGTGCCAGCAGTCTCGGACTAGCGAGGACGAGGGAGCTGTTTTTT; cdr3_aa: CASSLGLARTRELFF
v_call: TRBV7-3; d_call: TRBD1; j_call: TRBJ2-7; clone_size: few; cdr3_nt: TGTGCCAGCAGCTACTCCCGGGACAGTCCAATGATTTTC; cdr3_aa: CASSYSRDSPMIF
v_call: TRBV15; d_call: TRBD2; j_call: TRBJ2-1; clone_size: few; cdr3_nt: TGTGCCACCAGCAGAGGAAGCGGGAGGTCCTACAATGAGCAGTTCTTC; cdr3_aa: CATSRGSGRSYNEQFF
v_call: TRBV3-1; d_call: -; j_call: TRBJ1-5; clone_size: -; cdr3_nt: TGTGCCAGCAGCCAAGATCGGGCGCCCCAGCATTTT; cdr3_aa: CASSQDRAPQHF
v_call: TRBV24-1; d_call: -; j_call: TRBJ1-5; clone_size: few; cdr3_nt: TGTGCCACCAGTAAATTCGAACGACGGTTTAGCAATCAGCCCCAGCATTTT; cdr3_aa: CATSKFERRFSNQPQHF
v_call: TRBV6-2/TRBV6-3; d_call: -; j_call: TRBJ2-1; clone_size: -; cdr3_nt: TGTGCCAGCAGCATTCAACGTGGAAATGAGCAGTTCTTC; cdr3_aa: CASSIQRGNEQFF
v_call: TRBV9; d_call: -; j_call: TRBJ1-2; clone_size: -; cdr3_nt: TGTGCCAGCAGCGTAGCTACGACGGGACAATCTTCTGGCTACACCTTC; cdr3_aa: CASSVATTGQSSGYTF
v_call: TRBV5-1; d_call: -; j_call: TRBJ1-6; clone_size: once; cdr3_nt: TGCGCCAGCAGCCCCGCGCGGGGCGCGGATTTAGCTTCACCCATCCACTTT; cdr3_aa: CASSPARGADLASPIHF
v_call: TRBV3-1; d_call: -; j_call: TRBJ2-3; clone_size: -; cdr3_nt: TGTGCCAGCAGCCAATCTCCGGCAACAGATACGCAGTATTTT; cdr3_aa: CASSQSPATDTQYF
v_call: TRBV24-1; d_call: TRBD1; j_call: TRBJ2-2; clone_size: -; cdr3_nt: TGTGCCACCAGTGACTACAGGGGGCTCACCGGGGAGCTGTTTTTT; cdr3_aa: CATSDYRGLTGELFF
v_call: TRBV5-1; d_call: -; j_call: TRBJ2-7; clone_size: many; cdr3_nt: TGCGCCAGCAGCTTCGGGGGAAGCGAGCAGTACTTC; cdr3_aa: CASSFGGSEQYF
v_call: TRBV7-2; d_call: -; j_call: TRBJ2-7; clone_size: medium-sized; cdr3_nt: TGTGCCAGCAGCTTAGTTGAGGGAAAGGTTCCTGGCTCCTACGAGCAGTACTTC; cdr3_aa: CASSLVEGKVPGSYEQYF
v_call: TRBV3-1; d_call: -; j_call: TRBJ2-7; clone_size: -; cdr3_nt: TGTGCCAGCAGCGGATGGGGGGACTCCTACGAGCAGTACTTC; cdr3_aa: CASSGWGDSYEQYF
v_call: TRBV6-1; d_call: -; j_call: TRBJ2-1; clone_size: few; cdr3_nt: TGTGCCAGCAGTATAGTTCGATACAATGAGCAGTTCTTC; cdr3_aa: CASSIVRYNEQFF
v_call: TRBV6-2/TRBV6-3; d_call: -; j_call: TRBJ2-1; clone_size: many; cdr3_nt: TGTGCCAGCAGGAGATACAGAGGATCTGACTATGAGCAGTTCTTC; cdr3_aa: CASRRYRGSDYEQFF
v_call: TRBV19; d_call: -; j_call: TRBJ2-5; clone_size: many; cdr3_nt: TGTGCCAGTAGTGCCAGGTTCCAAGAGACCCAGTACTTC; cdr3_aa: CASSARFQETQYF
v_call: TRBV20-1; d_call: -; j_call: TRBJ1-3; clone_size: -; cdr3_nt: TGCAGTGCTAGAAACTCTGGAAACACCATATATTTT; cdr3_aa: CSARNSGNTIYF
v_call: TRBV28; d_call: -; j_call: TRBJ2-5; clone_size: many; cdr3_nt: TGTGCCAGCAGTTTAATCTCAGGGGGGGATAGAGAGACCCAGTACTTC; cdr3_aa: CASSLISGGDRETQYF
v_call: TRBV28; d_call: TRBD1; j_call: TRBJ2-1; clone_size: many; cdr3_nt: TGTGCCAGCAGTTTTGGGACAGGAGGTACAAATGAGCAGTTCTTC; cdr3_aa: CASSFGTGGTNEQFF
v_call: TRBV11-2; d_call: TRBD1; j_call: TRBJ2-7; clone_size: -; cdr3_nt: TGTGCCAGCAGCTGGGAGAGGGCAGGGGGCTACGAGCAGTACTTC; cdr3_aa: CASSWERAGGYEQYF
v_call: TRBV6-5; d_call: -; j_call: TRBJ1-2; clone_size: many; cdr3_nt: TGTGCCATCAAGCCCGACAACAGGGAGGGGACTTATGGCTACACCTTC; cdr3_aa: CAIKPDNREGTYGYTF
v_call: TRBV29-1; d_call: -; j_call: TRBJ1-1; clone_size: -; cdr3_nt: TGCAGCGTTGTACGGCCGGGATTGAACACTGAAGCTTTCTTT; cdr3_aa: CSVVRPGLNTEAFF
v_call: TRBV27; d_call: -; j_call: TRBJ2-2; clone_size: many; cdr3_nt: TGTGCCAGCAGTTTAGGTCAGGGTAAGGGGGAGCTGTTTTTT; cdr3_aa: CASSLGQGKGELFF
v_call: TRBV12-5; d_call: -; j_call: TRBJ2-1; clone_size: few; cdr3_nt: TGTGCTAGTGGTTTGGACAGGGTCAGCTCCTACAATGAGCAGTTCTTC; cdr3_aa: CASGLDRVSSYNEQFF